These 13 T cell receptor beta chains originate from one sample sequenced in a study of blood T cell repertoires in COVID-19. This table comes from immunoSEQ multiplex PCR, and its TCRdb copy is limited to in-frame clones, with some not included. The data hold 300,000 to 450,000 clones, with 80% to 90% observed a single time. Sequenced sample: peripheral blood. Receptors were obtained from a woman in her fifties or sixties with COVID-19, enrolled during active disease.

The chain uses TRBV7-3 and TRBJ1-1; D is perhaps TRBD1 (5 bases). V was shortened by 2 bases and J by 0 bases, with 13 bases between the two germline ends. There are 16 residues in the CDR3. Germline V lookup: CDR1 SGHTA, CDR2 FQGTGA. The CDR3 DNA reads as TGTGCCAGCAGCTTACATCCAGGGCAGCTGAACACTGAAGCTTTCTTT. Its protein is CASSLHPGQLNTEAFF.

The chain combines TRBV2 with TRBJ1-2; no reliable D call. Between the trimmed V and J ends, which lost 0 bases and 7 bases, there was a span of 15 bases. CDR1 is SNHLY and CDR2 is FYNNEI in the germline V gene. The CDR3 runs to 15 residues. This CDR3 is CASSEAVPARGGYTF. The CDR3 DNA reads TGTGCCAGCAGTGAAGCAGTGCCGGCCCGCGGTGGCTACACCTTC.

The chain is built from TRBV24-1 and TRBJ2-2; possibly TRBD1 for D (6 bases). The V gene lost 3 bases and the J gene lost 5 bases, with 9 bases spanning the gap. Germline V CDR1 and CDR2: KGHDR, SFDVKD. The length of the CDR3 is 14 residues. The CDR3 here is CATSDNRATGELFF. The CDR3 nucleotides read TGTGCCACCAGTGATAACAGGGCAACCGGGGAGCTGTTTTTT.

Written as DNA, the CDR3 is TGTGCCAGCAGCGGTAATACAGGATACTATGGCTACACCTTC. This sequence encodes CASSGNTGYYGYTF. This chain joins TRBV5-5 and TRBJ1-2, with a possible D match to TRBD1 (5 bases). The CDR3 totals 14 residues. Between the trimmed V and J ends, which lost 4 bases and 3 bases, there was a span of 13 bases. Germline CDR1 and CDR2: SGHKS and YYEKEE (reference sequence). The full variable domain, completed using reference TRBV5-5 and TRBJ1-2, is DAGVTQSPTHLIKTRGQQVTLRCSPISGHKSVSWYQQVLGQGPQFIFQYYEKEERGRGNFPDRFSARQFPNYSSELNVNALLLGDSALYLCASSGNTGYYGYTFGSGTRLTVV.

This clone has only a few counts. The V call is TRBV28, the J call TRBJ2-1, with TRBD1 matching 9 bases. With 3 bases clipped from V and 4 bases from J, the junction kept 7 bases outside the gene matches. Germline CDR1 MDHEN, CDR2 SYDVKM. This CDR3 is built from 16 residues. The CDR3 is CASSFTGGAWYNEQFF. CDR3 sequence (DNA): TGTGCCAGCAGTTTCACAGGGGGCGCTTGGTACAATGAGCAGTTCTTC.

The chain recombines TRBV30 with TRBJ2-5, with 8 bases matching TRBD2. The CDR3 is 14 amino acids. Germline lookup yields CDR1 GTSNPN and CDR2 SVGIG (reference sequence). J gave up 5 bases and V 3 bases, and 8 bases lay outside the gene matches. CDR3 amino acids: CAWRTSGPRETQYF. The CDR3 DNA reads as TGTGCCTGGAGAACTAGCGGACCTAGGGAGACCCAGTACTTC. Filled out from reference TRBV30 and TRBJ2-5, the complete variable domain reads SQTIHQWPATLVQPVGSPLSLECTVEGTSNPNLYWYRQAAGRGLQLLFYSVGIGQISSEVPQNLSASRPQDRQFILSSKKLLLSDSGFYLCAWRTSGPRETQYFGPGTRLLVL.

The chain is built from TRBV6-1 and TRBJ1-5; D is ambiguous. The germline gives CDR1 MNHNS, CDR2 SASEGT. CDR3 size: 14 residues. The germline V and J ends were trimmed by 2 bases and 4 bases, with 9 bases remaining between them. The CDR3 sequence is CASSEPRRNQPQHF. CDR3 sequence (DNA): TGTGCCAGCAGTGAACCCCGCAGAAATCAGCCCCAGCATTTT.

The chain is built from TRBV6-2 or TRBV6-3 and TRBJ2-5; D gene uncertain. CDR1 is MNHEY, CDR2 SVGEGT, per germline. Trimming took 0 bases from V and 7 from J, leaving 12 bases between them. This CDR3 region has 14 residues. CDR3 in amino acids: CASSYSSTPGTQYF. In nucleotides, the CDR3 is TGTGCCAGCAGTTACTCGTCTACCCCCGGGACCCAGTACTTC.

The V call is TRBV5-6, the J call TRBJ2-7; D is possibly TRBD1 (6 bases). Trimming removed 2 bases at V and 0 bases at J, with 15 bases between. The length of the CDR3 is 16 residues. Germline CDR1 and CDR2: SGHDT and YYEEEE. CDR3 protein: CASSFRGWGSSYEQYF. Here the CDR3 DNA reads TGTGCCAGCAGCTTCAGGGGATGGGGGTCCTCCTACGAGCAGTACTTC.

The V gene is TRBV19, the J gene TRBJ2-6; D ambiguous. Trimming shortened V by 9 bases and J by 0 bases, and 9 bases separated the two germline ends. The CDR3 is 14 residues long. Germline loops: CDR1 LNHDA, CDR2 SQIVND (reference sequence). Written as DNA, the CDR3 is TGTGCCAGCACCAGGCCCTCTGGGGCCAACGTCCTGACTTTC. Amino acid sequence: CASTRPSGANVLTF. The full variable domain, completed using reference TRBV19 and TRBJ2-6, is DGGITQSPKYLFRKEGQNVTLSCEQNLNHDAMYWYRQDPGQGLRLIYYSQIVNDFQKGDIAEGYSVSREKKESFPLTVTSAQKNPTAFYLCASTRPSGANVLTFGAGSRLTVL.

A single count supports this clone. The chain employs TRBV19 and TRBJ1-1, with no clear D. Per germline, CDR1 LNHDA and CDR2 SQIVND (reference sequence). The V end was cut by 5 bases, the J end by 0 bases, with 13 bases between. This CDR3 has 15 amino acids. The CDR3 loop reads CASSAGGQLNTEAFF. The CDR3 DNA reads as TGTGCCAGTAGTGCGGGAGGGCAGCTGAACACTGAAGCTTTCTTT.

The chain is built from TRBV28 and TRBJ2-1, with 8 bases aligning to TRBD1. This CDR3 is built from 14 residues. V dropped 7 bases and J dropped 13; count of bases not matched to a gene: 15. Germline assignment: CDR1 MDHEN and CDR2 SYDVKM. Here the CDR3 reads CASTLIPKGQAQFF. CDR3 coding DNA: TGTGCCAGCACCCTAATCCCCAAGGGACAGGCTCAGTTCTTC.

CDR3 region: CASTSKEDPSSYNSPLHF. DNA of the CDR3: TGTGCCAGCACCTCCAAGGAGGACCCCAGCTCCTATAATTCACCCCTCCACTTT. V is TRBV6-4 and J is TRBJ1-6; no reliable D call. There are 18 residues in the CDR3. Germline CDR1 is MRHNA and CDR2 is SNTAGT. Trimming shortened V by 7 bases and J by 0 bases, and 19 bases separated the two germline ends.